These 10 T cell receptor beta chains were sequenced from one sample in a study of T cells in women clearing cervical HPV infection. Repertoires were generated with immunoSEQ multiplex PCR, while TCRdb's copy carries only in-frame clones and drops some. The table lists approximately 17,000 clones. The source material was blood buffy coat. All receptors derive from a woman aged 18 to 75 with a cervical HPV16 infection that either progressed to CIN3+ or cleared (not recorded which).

Note on this clone: The DNA ends 3 residues before the CDR3 does, and the rest of the CDR3 is filled in from the germline J gene. The chain couples TRBV29-1 to TRBJ1-5, with D tentatively TRBD1 (5 bases). V was clipped by 4 bases and J by 3 bases, with 13 bases between them. Germline V gene sequence: CDR1 SQVTM, CDR2 ANQGSEA. This CDR3 has 14 residues. This CDR3 reads CSVGWSGFNQPQHF. The DNA read from the CDR3 is TGCAGCGTTGGGTGGTCAGGGTTCAATCAGCCC.

Regarding this clone: The read comes to an end 3 residues before the CDR3 does, leaving the germline J gene to fill in the end. The chain uses TRBV2 and TRBJ2-1, with 13 nucleotides matching TRBD2. The junction had 5 bases not matched to a gene; V was cut back by 6 bases and J by 9 bases. Looked up from germline, CDR1 is SNHLY and CDR2 is FYNNEI. This CDR3 comprises 14 residues. Here the CDR3 reads CASRGLAGAGEQFF. The part of the CDR3 DNA that was read is TGTGCCAGCAGAGGACTAGCGGGAGCGGGTGAG.

Worth noting for this clone: Sequencing ends 3 residues short of the CDR3 end; the germline J gene provides the rest. The chain uses TRBV28 and TRBJ2-5; D gene uncertain. This CDR3 is 12 amino acids long. The germline V gene has CDR1 MDHEN and CDR2 SYDVKM. Trimming left V 2 bases short and J 4 bases short, with 5 bases between. CDR3 sequence reads: CASSLKGETQYF. The sequenced CDR3 bases are TGTGCCAGCAGTTTAAAAGGAGAGACC. Drawing the rest from reference TRBV28 and TRBJ2-5, the complete variable domain is DVKVTQSSRYLVKRTGEKVFLECVQDMDHENMFWYRQDPGLGLRLIYFSYDVKMKEKGDIPEGYSVSREKKERFSLILESASTNQTSMYLCASSLKGETQYFGPGTRLLVL.

As concerns this clone: The sequenced fragment ends 3 residues before the CDR3 boundary, so the rest is inferred from the germline J gene. The V and J genes are TRBV5-5 and TRBJ2-5; 9 positions agree with TRBD2. The CDR3 has 15 amino acids. The V segment lost 4 bases and the J segment 1 base; nucleotides outside the gene matches: 5. Per germline, CDR1 SGHKS and CDR2 YYEKEE (reference sequence). The DNA read from the CDR3 is TGTGCCAGCAGCCGAAGCGGGGGGACCCAAGAGACC. Its protein product is CASSRSGGTQET. The entire CDR3 protein reads CASSRSGGTQETQYF.

As regards this clone: The observed sequence ends 3 residues before the CDR3 terminus, with the missing tail filled in from the germline J gene. This chain uses TRBV14 with TRBJ1-4; D call uncertain. CDR1 and CDR2 from the germline V gene are SGHDN and FVKESK. The CDR3 has 15 amino acids. Trimming shortened V by 1 base and J by 0 bases, and 6 bases separated the two germline ends. The CDR3 bases that were read are TGTGCCAGCAGCCAAGTCTCTCCAACTAATGAAAAA. The encoded protein is CASSQVSPTNEK. In full, the CDR3 is CASSQVSPTNEKLFF. Complete variable domain (other parts from reference TRBV14 and TRBJ1-4): EAGVTQFPSHSVIEKGQTVTLRCDPISGHDNLYWYRRVMGKEIKFLLHFVKESKQDESGMPNNRFLAERTGGTYSTLKVQPAELEDSGVYFCASSQVSPTNEKLFFGSGTQLSVL.

Concerning this clone itself: The CDR3 end is not reached by the read, which stops 3 residues before it; the germline J gene fills it in. The genes are TRBV20-1 and TRBJ2-2, with TRBD2 identical over 10 bases. Losses at the gene ends were 6 bases for V and 4 bases for J; bases not matched to a gene: 5. CDR3 length: 14 amino acids. Germline CDR1 DFQATT, CDR2 SNEGSKA (reference sequence). The CDR3 bases that were read are TGCAGTGCCCCGACTAGCGGGCCCACCGGGGAG. This codes for CSAPTSGPTGE. The entire CDR3 protein reads CSAPTSGPTGELFF.

A word on this clone: The read comes to an end 3 residues before the CDR3 does, leaving the germline J gene to fill in the end. The chain recombines TRBV5-1 with TRBJ1-2, with D perhaps matching TRBD1 (5 bases). CDR3 length: 14 amino acids. Germline V gene data show CDR1 as SGHRS and CDR2 as YFSETQ. CDR3 loop: CASSLAGLRGGYTF. CDR3 DNA, as far as it was read: TGCGCCAGCAGCTTGGCAGGATTACGGGGGGGC.

On this clone itself: The CDR3 goes on 3 residues after the read ends, and that part is filled in from the germline J gene. The chain has TRBV4-1 and TRBJ1-2; 11 nucleotides line up with TRBD1. Germline loops: CDR1 MGHRA, CDR2 YSYEKL. With V trimmed by 4 bases and J by 4 bases, 5 bases remained unmatched. This CDR3 has 15 amino acids. The CDR3 DNA, read in part, is TGCGCCAGCAGCCCGAGGACAGGGGGCATCTATGGC. Translating gives CASSPRTGGIYG. From start to end, the CDR3 is CASSPRTGGIYGYTF.

Turning to this clone: Read sequence stops 3 residues before the CDR3 end, and the germline J gene provides the missing end. The rearrangement joins TRBV28 to TRBJ2-7, with TRBD1 identical over 9 bases. The trim removed 8 bases at V and 0 bases at J, leaving 11 bases unmatched. In germline, CDR1 is MDHEN, CDR2 SYDVKM. The CDR3 has 16 residues. CDR3 sequence reads: CASSTGTGPSSYEQYF. The sequenced CDR3 bases are TGTGCCAGCTCAACCGGGACAGGGCCGAGCTCCTACGAG. The whole variable domain, filled in from reference TRBV28 and TRBJ2-7, reads DVKVTQSSRYLVKRTGEKVFLECVQDMDHENMFWYRQDPGLGLRLIYFSYDVKMKEKGDIPEGYSVSREKKERFSLILESASTNQTSMYLCASSTGTGPSSYEQYFGPGTRLTVT.

Remarks on this clone: Read coverage stops 3 residues before the CDR3 terminus; the germline J gene supplies the remainder. The chain combines TRBV19 with TRBJ2-2; 8 bases fit TRBD1. This CDR3 is built from 18 residues. Unmatched junction bases numbered 10, after V lost 4 bases and J lost 0 bases. Germline V gene lookup returns CDR1 LNHDA and CDR2 SQIVND (reference sequence). The CDR3 bases that were read are TGTGCCAGTAGTACGAAAGGACAGGGCCTAACGAACACCGGGGAG. It specifies CASSTKGQGLTNTGE. The whole CDR3 region reads CASSTKGQGLTNTGELFF.